Reported below is one T cell receptor beta chain. What it binds is not known. What was amplified from RNA transcripts were TCR beta CDR3 regions. The study used the HTBI primer set for a first-round RT-PCR of the TCR CDR3. TCRdb called the multiplex PCR reads again in MiXCR, with one record for every CDR3 protein. Among around 610,000 distinct CDR3 sequences listed, roughly 14% were seen once. Germline-derived CDR1 and CDR2 are SGHTA and FQGTGA. The CDR3 covers 14 residues. V lost 2 bases and J 4 bases, leaving 8 bases between the germline ends. The sample originates from a study of T cells in Graves' hyperthyroidism and ophthalmopathy. Criteria for exclusion of patients were uncontrolled infection, other autoimmune disease, pregnancy or lactation. Findings and caveats of the study: Most clonotypes that expanded in the thyroid above 0.001 also showed up in blood.

The rearrangement joins TRBV7-3 to TRBJ2-2; D not certain. The specimen was blood. This receptor was obtained from a woman between 35 and 50 years old with Graves' ophthalmopathy. The CDR3 DNA follows: TGTGCCAGCAGCTTAGTACACCCCACCGGGGAGCTGTTTTTT. Translation gives CASSLVHPTGELFF.